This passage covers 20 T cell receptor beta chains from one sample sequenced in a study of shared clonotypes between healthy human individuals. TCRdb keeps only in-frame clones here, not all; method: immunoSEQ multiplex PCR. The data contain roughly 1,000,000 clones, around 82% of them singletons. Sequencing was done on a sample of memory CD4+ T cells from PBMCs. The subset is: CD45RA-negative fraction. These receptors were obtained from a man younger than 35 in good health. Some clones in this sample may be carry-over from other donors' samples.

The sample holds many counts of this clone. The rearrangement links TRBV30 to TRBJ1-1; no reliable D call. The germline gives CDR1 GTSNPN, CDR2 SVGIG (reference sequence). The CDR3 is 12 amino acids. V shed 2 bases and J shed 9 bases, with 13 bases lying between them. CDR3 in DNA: TGTGCCTGGAGTCTCCCTGTGTCGAAAGCTTTCTTT. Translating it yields CAWSLPVSKAFF.

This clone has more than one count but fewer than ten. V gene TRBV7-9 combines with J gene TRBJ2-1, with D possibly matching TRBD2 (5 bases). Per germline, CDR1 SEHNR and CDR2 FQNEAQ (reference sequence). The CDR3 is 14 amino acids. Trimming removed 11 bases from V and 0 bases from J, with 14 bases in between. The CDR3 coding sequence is TGTGCCCCCTCCAGCGGCGACTCCTACAATGAGCAGTTCTTC. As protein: CAPSSGDSYNEQFF.

The CDR3: CASSSLQGRYSNQPQHF. CDR3 in DNA: TGTGCCAGCAGTAGCTTACAGGGCCGATATAGCAATCAGCCCCAGCATTTT. V is TRBV28 and J is TRBJ1-5; TRBD1 might be the D (6 bases). V lost 5 bases and J 0 bases, leaving 17 bases between the germline ends. The V gene's germline CDR1 is MDHEN and CDR2 SYDVKM. This CDR3 is built from 17 residues.

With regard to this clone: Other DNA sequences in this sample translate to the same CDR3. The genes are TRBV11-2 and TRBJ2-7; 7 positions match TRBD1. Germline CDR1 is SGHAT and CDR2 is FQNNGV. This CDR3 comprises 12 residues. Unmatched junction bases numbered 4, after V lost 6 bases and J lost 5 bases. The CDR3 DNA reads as TGTGCCAGCAGTCTCGACAGGGACGAGCAGTACTTC. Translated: CASSLDRDEQYF.

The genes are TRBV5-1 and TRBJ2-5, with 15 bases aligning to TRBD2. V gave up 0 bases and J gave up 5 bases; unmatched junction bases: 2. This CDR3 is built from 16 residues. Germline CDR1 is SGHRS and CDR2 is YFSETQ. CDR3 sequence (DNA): TGCGCCAGCAGCTTGGTCGGACTAGCGGGAGGGGAGACCCAGTACTTC. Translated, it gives CASSLVGLAGGETQYF.

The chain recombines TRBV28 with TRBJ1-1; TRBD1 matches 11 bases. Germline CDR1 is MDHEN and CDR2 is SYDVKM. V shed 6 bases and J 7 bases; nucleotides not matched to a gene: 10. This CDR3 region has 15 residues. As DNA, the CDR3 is TGTGCCAGCAGACCCGGGACAGGGGGAAGGCTTGAAGCTTTCTTT. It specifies CASRPGTGGRLEAFF.

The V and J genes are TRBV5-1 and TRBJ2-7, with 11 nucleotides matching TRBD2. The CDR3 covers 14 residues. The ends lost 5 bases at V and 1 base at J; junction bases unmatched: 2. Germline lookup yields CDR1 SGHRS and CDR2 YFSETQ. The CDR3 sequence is CASSTSGGSYEQYF. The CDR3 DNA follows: TGCGCCAGCAGTACTAGCGGGGGTTCCTACGAGCAGTACTTC.

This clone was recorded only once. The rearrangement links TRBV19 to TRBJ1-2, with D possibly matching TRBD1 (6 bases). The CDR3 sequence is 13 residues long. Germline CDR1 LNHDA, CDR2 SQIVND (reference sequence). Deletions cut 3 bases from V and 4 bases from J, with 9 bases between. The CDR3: CASSMGQAYGYTF. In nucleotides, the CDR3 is TGTGCCAGTAGTATGGGACAAGCCTATGGCTACACCTTC.

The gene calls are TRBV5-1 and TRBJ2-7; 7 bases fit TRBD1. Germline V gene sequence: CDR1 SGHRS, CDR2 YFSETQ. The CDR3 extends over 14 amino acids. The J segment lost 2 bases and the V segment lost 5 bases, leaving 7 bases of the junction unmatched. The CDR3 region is CASRPVGQTYEQYF. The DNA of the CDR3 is TGCGCCAGCAGACCCGTGGGACAGACCTACGAGCAGTACTTC.

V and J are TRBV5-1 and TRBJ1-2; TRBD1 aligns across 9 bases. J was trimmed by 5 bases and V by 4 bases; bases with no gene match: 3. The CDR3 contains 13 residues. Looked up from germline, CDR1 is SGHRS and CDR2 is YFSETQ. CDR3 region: CASSEGTGYGYTF. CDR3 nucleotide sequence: TGCGCCAGCAGCGAGGGGACAGGGTATGGCTACACCTTC. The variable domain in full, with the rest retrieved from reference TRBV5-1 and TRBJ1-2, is KAGVTQTPRYLIKTRGQQVTLSCSPISGHRSVSWYQQTPGQGLQFLFEYFSETQRNKGNFPGRFSGRQFSNSRSEMNVSTLELGDSALYLCASSEGTGYGYTFGSGTRLTVV.

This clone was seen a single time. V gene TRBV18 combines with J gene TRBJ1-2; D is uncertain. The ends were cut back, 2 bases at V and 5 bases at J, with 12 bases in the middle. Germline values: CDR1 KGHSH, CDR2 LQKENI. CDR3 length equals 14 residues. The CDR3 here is CASSPLDAAYGYTF. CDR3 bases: TGTGCCAGCTCACCATTAGATGCGGCTTATGGCTACACCTTC.

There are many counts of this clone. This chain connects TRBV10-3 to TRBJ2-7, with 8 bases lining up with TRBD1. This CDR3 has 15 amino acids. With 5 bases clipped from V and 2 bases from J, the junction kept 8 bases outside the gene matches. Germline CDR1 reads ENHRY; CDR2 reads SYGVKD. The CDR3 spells CAISKDRDRPYEQYF. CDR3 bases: TGTGCCATCAGTAAGGACCGGGACAGGCCCTACGAGCAGTACTTC.

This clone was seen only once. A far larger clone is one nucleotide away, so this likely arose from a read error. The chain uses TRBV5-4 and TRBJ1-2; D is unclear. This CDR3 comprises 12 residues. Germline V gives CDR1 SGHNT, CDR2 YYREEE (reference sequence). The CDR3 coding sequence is TGTGCCGGCAGCTTGGAAACCTATGGCTACACCTTC. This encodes CAGSLETYGYTF.

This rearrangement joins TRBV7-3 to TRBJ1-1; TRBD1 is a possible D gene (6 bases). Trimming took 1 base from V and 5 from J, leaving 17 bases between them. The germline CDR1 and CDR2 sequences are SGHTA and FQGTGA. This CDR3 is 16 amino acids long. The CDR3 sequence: CASSLMYLQGRTEAFF. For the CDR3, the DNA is TGTGCCAGCAGCTTAATGTACCTACAGGGACGGACTGAAGCTTTCTTT.

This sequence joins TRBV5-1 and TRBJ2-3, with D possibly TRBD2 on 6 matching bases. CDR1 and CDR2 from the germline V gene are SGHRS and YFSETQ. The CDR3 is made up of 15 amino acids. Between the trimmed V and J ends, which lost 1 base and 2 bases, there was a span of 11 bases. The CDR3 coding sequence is TGCGCCAGCAGCTTGTTGGGACTTAACACAGATACGCAGTATTTT. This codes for CASSLLGLNTDTQYF.

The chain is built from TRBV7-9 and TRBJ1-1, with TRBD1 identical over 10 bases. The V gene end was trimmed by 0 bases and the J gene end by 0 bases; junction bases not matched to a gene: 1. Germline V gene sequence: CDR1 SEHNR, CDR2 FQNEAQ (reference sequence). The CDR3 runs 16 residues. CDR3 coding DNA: TGTGCCAGCAGCTTAGCTGGGACAGGGGTGAACACTGAAGCTTTCTTT. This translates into CASSLAGTGVNTEAFF.

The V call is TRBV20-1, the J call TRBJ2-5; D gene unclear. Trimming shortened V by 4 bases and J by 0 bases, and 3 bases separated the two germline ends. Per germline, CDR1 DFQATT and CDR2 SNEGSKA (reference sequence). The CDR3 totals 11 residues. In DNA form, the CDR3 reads TGCAGTGCTAAGTACCAAGAGACCCAGTACTTC. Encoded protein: CSAKYQETQYF.

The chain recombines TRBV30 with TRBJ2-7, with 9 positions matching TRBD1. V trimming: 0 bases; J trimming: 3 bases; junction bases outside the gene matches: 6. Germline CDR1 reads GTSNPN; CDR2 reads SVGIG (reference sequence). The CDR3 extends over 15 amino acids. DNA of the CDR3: TGTGCCTGGAGTGTCCCGGGACAGGGAGTCTACGAGCAGTACTTC. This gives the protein CAWSVPGQGVYEQYF. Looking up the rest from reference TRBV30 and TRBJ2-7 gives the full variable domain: SQTIHQWPATLVQPVGSPLSLECTVEGTSNPNLYWYRQAAGRGLQLLFYSVGIGQISSEVPQNLSASRPQDRQFILSSKKLLLSDSGFYLCAWSVPGQGVYEQYFGPGTRLTVT.

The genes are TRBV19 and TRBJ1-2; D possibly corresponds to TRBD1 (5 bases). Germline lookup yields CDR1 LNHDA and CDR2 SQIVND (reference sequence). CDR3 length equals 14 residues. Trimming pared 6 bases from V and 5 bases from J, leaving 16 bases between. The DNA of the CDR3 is TGTGCCAGTAGCCTCAGGGTCGTGACGTATGGCTACACCTTC. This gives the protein CASSLRVVTYGYTF. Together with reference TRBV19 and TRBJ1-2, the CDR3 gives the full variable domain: DGGITQSPKYLFRKEGQNVTLSCEQNLNHDAMYWYRQDPGQGLRLIYYSQIVNDFQKGDIAEGYSVSREKKESFPLTVTSAQKNPTAFYLCASSLRVVTYGYTFGSGTRLTVV.

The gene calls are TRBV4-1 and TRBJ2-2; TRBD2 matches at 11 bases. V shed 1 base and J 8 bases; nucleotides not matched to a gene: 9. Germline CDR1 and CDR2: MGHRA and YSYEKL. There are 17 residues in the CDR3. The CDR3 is CASSQGGLAGGGGELFF. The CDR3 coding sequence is TGCGCCAGCAGCCAAGGTGGTCTAGCGGGAGGCGGTGGGGAGCTGTTTTTT.